Shown below are 10 T cell receptor beta chains from a single sample sequenced in a study of T cells in Graves' hyperthyroidism and ophthalmopathy. The TCR beta CDR3 regions underwent amplification using RNA transcripts as the source. Researchers ran a first-round RT-PCR on the TCR CDR3 using the HTBI primer set. TCRdb independently ran MiXCR on the multiplex PCR reads; one entry per CDR3 protein. This sample has hundreds of thousands of distinct CDR3 sequences; approximately 14% occur once, and the top ten carry roughly 10%. The sequenced material came from blood. The receptor set was obtained from a young woman with Graves' hyperthyroidism.

This clonotype was counted ten times or more. The chain carries TRBV7-2 and TRBJ2-3, with 7 bases identical to TRBD2. Germline CDR1 SGHTA, CDR2 FQGNSA. CDR3 size: 17 residues. Trimming at V came to 5 bases and at J to 2 bases, leaving 13 bases not matched to a gene. In DNA form, the CDR3 reads TGTGCCAGCAGCCTGATGCTGACTAGCAGAGACACAGATACGCAGTATTTT. Amino acid sequence: CASSLMLTSRDTDTQYF.

This clonotype was counted a few times. The rearrangement uses TRBV11-3 and TRBJ2-6; TRBD1 might be the D (6 bases). Germline lookup yields CDR1 SGHNT and CDR2 YENEEA. With 5 bases removed from V and 2 bases from J, the gap between germline ends came to 13 bases. This CDR3 is built from 16 residues. The CDR3 sequence: CASSEPTGTGANVLTF. Here the CDR3 DNA reads TGTGCCAGCAGCGAGCCGACAGGTACTGGGGCCAACGTCCTGACTTTC.

There are a few counts of this clonotype. The J gene is TRBJ1-1, the V gene TRBV12-3 or TRBV12-4, with 7 positions matching TRBD1. The CDR3 covers 15 residues. Trimming cost V 5 bases and J 0 bases; bases outside gene matches: 6. DNA for the CDR3: TGTGCCAGCAGTGGTTACAGGGGAATGAACACTGAAGCTTTCTTT. It yields the protein CASSGYRGMNTEAFF.

This clonotype occurred a few times. The rearrangement joins TRBV7-8 to TRBJ2-7, with D unclear. Per germline, CDR1 SGHVS and CDR2 FQNEAQ. This CDR3 spans 15 amino acids. Between the trimmed V and J ends, which lost 3 bases and 0 bases, there was a span of 12 bases. The CDR3 sequence: CASSFHEVSSYEQYF. In DNA form, the CDR3 reads TGTGCCAGCAGCTTTCACGAGGTCAGCTCCTACGAGCAGTACTTC.

This clonotype was seen repeatedly, ten times or more. The CDR3 DNA reads as TGTGCCAGCAGTTCCCTGTGGGGGGCTAGCTCCTATAATTCACCCCTCCACTTT. It is translated as CASSSLWGASSYNSPLHF. The chain employs TRBV28 and TRBJ1-6, with a weak D call TRBD1 (6 bases). The CDR3 contains 18 residues. CDR1 and CDR2 from the germline V gene are MDHEN and SYDVKM. Trimming took 4 bases from V and 0 from J, leaving 16 bases between them.

V gene TRBV27 combines with J gene TRBJ2-7, with TRBD2 as a possible D gene (5 bases). Germline V gives CDR1 MNHEY, CDR2 SMNVEV (reference sequence). The V and J ends lost 6 bases and 7 bases respectively, with 16 bases between them. The CDR3 runs 13 residues. The DNA for the CDR3 is TGTGCCAGCAGCTTACTAGTCTCGAAAGAGCAGTACTTC. Protein product: CASSLLVSKEQYF.

At least ten counts were recorded for this clonotype. The V and J genes are TRBV7-9 and TRBJ2-1, with 10 positions matching TRBD1. This CDR3 has 12 residues. V lost 3 bases and J lost 12; bases outside the gene matches: 2. CDR1 is SEHNR, CDR2 FQNEAQ, per germline (reference sequence). The CDR3 DNA reads TGTGCCAGCAGCTTGGGGGACAGGGGGCAGTTCTTC. Encoded protein: CASSLGDRGQFF.

This chain joins TRBV7-2 and TRBJ2-3; TRBD1 matches 11 bases. The CDR3 consists of 14 residues. After removal of 0 bases from V and 9 bases from J, the junction contained 2 bases not matched to a gene. Germline CDR1 SGHTA, CDR2 FQGNSA. The CDR3 region has the DNA TGTGCCAGCAGCTTAGCAGGACAGGGGGCCACGCAGTATTTT. Protein product: CASSLAGQGATQYF.

This clonotype has only a few counts. A single base separates this from a much larger clone, so it may be a read error. The conserved final phenylalanine or tryptophan is absent from the CDR3, which likely points to a read error. The chain recombines TRBV11-2 with TRBJ2-5; 7 nucleotides agree with TRBD1. The CDR3 consists of 15 residues. The V gene end was trimmed by 5 bases and the J gene end by 5 bases; junction bases not matched to a gene: 11. Germline V lookup: CDR1 SGHAT, CDR2 FQNNGV. The CDR3, as DNA: TGTGCCAGCAGCCTACAGGGGAAGGGCACGGAGACCCAGTACCTC. It codes for CASSLQGKGTETQYL.

This chain connects TRBV27 to TRBJ1-5, with D maybe TRBD1 (5 bases). Per germline, CDR1 MNHEY and CDR2 SMNVEV (reference sequence). V was clipped by 7 bases and J by 1 base, with 14 bases between them. CDR3 length equals 15 residues. The CDR3 reads CASTPFRDSNQPQHF. In nucleotides, the CDR3 is TGTGCCAGCACCCCATTTCGGGACAGCAATCAGCCCCAGCATTTT.